The 3 T cell receptor beta chains reported below all come from one sample, sequenced in a study of CXCR3-negative and CXCR3-positive naive CD8 T cells. TRB cDNA was prepared as libraries by UMI-labeled 5' RACE. Reanalyzing the 5' RACE reads, TCRdb keeps one entry per CDR3 protein, without DNA. The sample has tens of thousands of distinct CDR3 sequences, and its top ten clones hold 9.5% to 13%. The sequenced material came from memory CD8+ T cells from blood. The receptors were gathered from a human donor in good health. Some clones in this sample may be carry-over from other donors' samples.

This rearrangement joins TRBV15 to TRBJ2-1. CDR1 and CDR2 from the germline V gene are LNHNV and YYDKDF (reference sequence). This CDR3 contains 15 residues. The CDR3 here is CATSAAGGAYNEQFF. Combining the CDR3 with reference TRBV15 and TRBJ2-1 gives the whole variable domain DAMVIQNPRYQVTQFGKPVTLSCSQTLNHNVMYWYQQKSSQAPKLLFHYYDKDFNNEADTPDNFQSRRPNTSFCFLDIRSPGLGDTAMYLCATSAAGGAYNEQFFGPGTRLTVL.

The chain uses TRBV5-1 and TRBJ2-7. This CDR3 spans 12 amino acids. Germline V gene sequence: CDR1 SGHRS, CDR2 YFSETQ. CDR3 in amino acids: CASSENSYEQYF.

This rearrangement joins TRBV13 to TRBJ2-4. The CDR3 totals 12 residues. In germline, CDR1 is PRHDT, CDR2 FYEKMQ (reference sequence). CDR3 in amino acids: CASSLDSNIQYF. Complete variable domain (other parts from reference TRBV13 and TRBJ2-4): AAGVIQSPRHLIKEKRETATLKCYPIPRHDTVYWYQQGPGQDPQFLISFYEKMQSDKGSIPDRFSAQQFSDYHSELNMSSLELGDSALYFCASSLDSNIQYFGAGTRLSVL.